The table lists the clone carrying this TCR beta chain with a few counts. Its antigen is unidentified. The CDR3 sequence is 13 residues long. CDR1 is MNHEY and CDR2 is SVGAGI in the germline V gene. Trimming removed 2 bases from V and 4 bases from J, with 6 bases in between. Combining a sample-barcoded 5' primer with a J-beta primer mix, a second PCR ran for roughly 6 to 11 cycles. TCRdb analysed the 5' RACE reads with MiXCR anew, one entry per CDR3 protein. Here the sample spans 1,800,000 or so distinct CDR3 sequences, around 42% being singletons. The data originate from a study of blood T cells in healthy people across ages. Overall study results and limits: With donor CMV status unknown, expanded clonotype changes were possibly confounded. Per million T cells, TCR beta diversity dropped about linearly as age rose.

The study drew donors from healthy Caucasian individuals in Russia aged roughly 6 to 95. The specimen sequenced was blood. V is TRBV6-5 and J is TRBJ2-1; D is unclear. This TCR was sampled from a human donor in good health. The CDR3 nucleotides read TGTGCCAGCAGTTACAACCCATACAATGAGCAGTTCTTC. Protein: CASSYNPYNEQFF.